A selection of T cell receptor beta chains follows, all from one sample in a study of T cells in localized non-small cell lung cancer. Profiling relied on immunoSEQ multiplex PCR, and the TCRdb table lists in-frame clones only, not all of them. This sample carries about 2,300 clones, more than 20% of them seen once, and the ten largest clones take less than 11%. The sample was normal lung tissue next to the tumor, taken before any cancer treatment. The receptors come from a male donor aged 60 or over with stage I squamous cell lung carcinoma. The CDR3 runs from the conserved cysteine through the conserved F or W. A D gene is named only where the DNA matches it firmly. Some rows mark clone size as missing; the rest say once, few, many or name a class of expanded clone.

j_call d_call v_call clone_size cdr3_aa cdr3_nt
TRBJ2-3 TRBD1 TRBV11-3 NA CASSPGGWTDTQYF TGTGCCAGCAGCCCAGGGGGTTGGACAGATACGCAGTATTTT
TRBJ1-1 NA TRBV18 few CASSRSDNTEAFF TGTGCCAGCTCACGCTCAGATAACACTGAAGCTTTCTTT
TRBJ1-2 NA TRBV11-3 medium-sized CASSLVGPTNYGYTF TGTGCCAGCAGCTTGGTAGGGCCTACTAACTATGGCTACACCTTC
TRBJ1-2 TRBD1 TRBV6-8 large CASSPAHTGVGYTF TGTGCCAGCAGCCCCGCTCATACAGGGGTTGGCTACACCTTC
TRBJ2-3 NA TRBV7-5 NA CASSLEQSHTDTQYF TGTGCCAGCAGCTTGGAACAGTCCCACACAGATACGCAGTATTTT
TRBJ2-1 TRBD2 TRBV6-8 NA CASSPALLAVDEQFF TGTGCCAGCAGTCCTGCGCTCCTAGCGGTCGATGAGCAGTTCTTC
TRBJ2-7 TRBD2 TRBV6-8 medium-sized CAISVGSGSLSYEQYF TGTGCCATCAGTGTGGGTAGCGGGAGCCTCTCCTACGAGCAGTACTTC
TRBJ1-6 TRBD1 TRBV18 NA CASSPPGGTGGNSPLHF TGTGCCAGCTCACCACCCGGAGGGACAGGGGGAAATTCACCCCTCCACTTT
TRBJ2-6 NA TRBV6-8 NA CASNQWGGGANVLTF TGTGCCAGCAATCAATGGGGCGGCGGGGCCAACGTCCTGACTTTC
TRBJ2-7 NA TRBV4-1 medium-sized CASSQPGTLYEQYF TGCGCCAGCAGCCAACCAGGGACCTTATACGAGCAGTACTTC
TRBJ2-2 NA TRBV5-1 few CASSSGGSNTGELFF TGCGCCAGCAGCTCCGGGGGTTCGAACACCGGGGAGCTGTTTTTT
TRBJ1-1 TRBD1 TRBV6-8 medium-sized CASTRGVGTEAFF TGTGCCAGCACCAGGGGGGTTGGCACTGAAGCTTTCTTT
TRBJ1-5 NA TRBV6-8 medium-sized CASRSVNSNQPQHF TGTGCCAGCAGGTCAGTCAATAGCAATCAGCCCCAGCATTTT
TRBJ2-2 NA TRBV6-8 NA CASSYTATGELFF TGTGCCAGCAGTTACACAGCCACCGGGGAGCTGTTTTTT
TRBJ1-6 TRBD1 TRBV11-3 few CASSPREGAVYSPLHF TGTGCCAGCAGCCCCCGGGAGGGGGCCGTGTATTCACCCCTCCACTTT
TRBJ1-6 NA TRBV11-3 NA CASSSPTGSNSPLHF TGTGCCAGCAGCTCCCCGACAGGTAGCAATTCACCCCTCCACTTT
TRBJ1-2 NA TRBV6-8 NA CASSNRQGGYTF TGTGCCAGCAGTAATCGGCAGGGTGGCTACACCTTC
TRBJ2-3 NA TRBV18 once CASTTTELDTQYF TGTGCCAGCACAACCACGGAACTGGATACGCAGTATTTT
TRBJ2-7 TRBD1 TRBV6-8 few CASTPDRFPYEQYF TGTGCCAGCACCCCGGACAGGTTTCCCTACGAGCAGTACTTC
TRBJ2-5 NA TRBV18 NA CASSPRQGETQYF TGTGCCAGCTCACCGCGGCAGGGAGAGACCCAGTACTTC